The rows below give T cell receptor beta chains drawn from one sample of a study of cytomegalovirus exposure and HLA in healthy donors. TCRdb keeps only in-frame clones here, not all; method: immunoSEQ multiplex PCR. The data contain 130,000 to 150,000 clones, less than 65% of them seen just once; the ten biggest clones take up 3%. The sequenced material came from PBMCs. Receptor source: a woman in her 30s in good health and CMV-seropositive. Both conserved end residues are part of each CDR3. Fields, in order: J gene, V gene, clone size, D gene, CDR3 DNA, CDR3 protein. The D gene is left open where the match is weak. A clone size is listed for some rows: how often the clone was seen (once, few, many), or a class if it is expanded.

j_call: TRBJ1-2
v_call: TRBV2
clone_size: NA
d_call: TRBD1
cdr3_nt: TGTGCCAGCAGCTCACGGGGGACAGGGGTTACCTATGGCTACACCTTC
cdr3_aa: CASSSRGTGVTYGYTF

j_call: TRBJ2-7
v_call: TRBV7-2
clone_size: NA
d_call: NA
cdr3_nt: TGTGCCAGCAGCTCCCGGACAGCCTACGAGCAGTACTTC
cdr3_aa: CASSSRTAYEQYF

j_call: TRBJ1-1
v_call: TRBV20-1
clone_size: NA
d_call: TRBD1
cdr3_nt: TGCAGTGCTAGGGCCAGGGGGCAAGCTTTCTTT
cdr3_aa: CSARARGQAFF

j_call: TRBJ2-5
v_call: TRBV11-2
clone_size: NA
d_call: TRBD1
cdr3_nt: TGTGCCAGCAGCTTCGGACAGGGGGCAGGGGAGACCCAGTACTTC
cdr3_aa: CASSFGQGAGETQYF

j_call: TRBJ2-7
v_call: TRBV4-2
clone_size: NA
d_call: TRBD2
cdr3_nt: TGTGCCAGCAGCCAAGCGGGACTAGCGGGAGATGGCGAGCAGTACTTC
cdr3_aa: CASSQAGLAGDGEQYF

j_call: TRBJ1-1
v_call: TRBV6-1
clone_size: few
d_call: NA
cdr3_nt: TGTGCCAGCAGTGGACCATCGACAGAGAACTATATGAACACTGAAGCTTTCTTT
cdr3_aa: CASSGPSTENYMNTEAFF

j_call: TRBJ2-7
v_call: TRBV2
clone_size: NA
d_call: TRBD2
cdr3_nt: TGTGCCAGCAGTGGCATAGCGGGTGACGACTACGAGCAGTACTTC
cdr3_aa: CASSGIAGDDYEQYF

j_call: TRBJ2-7
v_call: TRBV2
clone_size: once
d_call: NA
cdr3_nt: TGTGCCAGCAGTGGGGAGATCCGTCAGGAGCAGTACTTC
cdr3_aa: CASSGEIRQEQYF

j_call: TRBJ1-5
v_call: TRBV18
clone_size: NA
d_call: NA
cdr3_nt: TGTGCCAGCCACGGCGGAGGACAGCCCCAGCATTTT
cdr3_aa: CASHGGGQPQHF

j_call: TRBJ1-1
v_call: TRBV9
clone_size: NA
d_call: TRBD1
cdr3_nt: TGTGCCAGCAGCGCCCGAGGACAGGGGGCGAACACTGAAGCTTTCTTT
cdr3_aa: CASSARGQGANTEAFF

j_call: TRBJ2-7
v_call: TRBV13
clone_size: few
d_call: TRBD2
cdr3_nt: TGTGCCAGCAGCGCGGGAGGGGGCTCCTACGAGCAGTACTTC
cdr3_aa: CASSAGGGSYEQYF

j_call: TRBJ2-5
v_call: TRBV14
clone_size: NA
d_call: NA
cdr3_nt: TGTGCCAGCAGCCAAGGGCATATGGAGACCCAGTACTTC
cdr3_aa: CASSQGHMETQYF

j_call: TRBJ1-1
v_call: TRBV11-3
clone_size: few
d_call: TRBD1
cdr3_nt: TGTGCCAGCAGCTTATTTCCGACAGGGGGCACGCGGGAAGCTTTCTTT
cdr3_aa: CASSLFPTGGTREAFF

j_call: TRBJ1-4
v_call: TRBV5-4
clone_size: NA
d_call: TRBD1
cdr3_nt: TGTGCCAGCAGCTTGGCCGGGACAGGGGTCGAAAAACTGTTTTTT
cdr3_aa: CASSLAGTGVEKLFF

j_call: TRBJ2-1
v_call: TRBV5-1
clone_size: NA
d_call: TRBD2
cdr3_nt: TGCGCCAGCAGCTCGCTTCTAGCGGGGGGGTACAATGAGCAGTTCTTC
cdr3_aa: CASSSLLAGGYNEQFF

j_call: TRBJ2-7
v_call: TRBV29-1
clone_size: NA
d_call: TRBD1
cdr3_nt: TGCAGCGTTGGGGAGGGGACAGGGCGCATAGGGGCCGAGCAGTACTTC
cdr3_aa: CSVGEGTGRIGAEQYF

j_call: TRBJ2-7
v_call: TRBV6-4
clone_size: once
d_call: TRBD2
cdr3_nt: TGTGCCAGCACCGTGGGACTAATCTCCTACGAGCAGTACTTC
cdr3_aa: CASTVGLISYEQYF

j_call: TRBJ2-1
v_call: TRBV6-5
clone_size: NA
d_call: NA
cdr3_nt: TGTGCCAGCAGCTCGAGCGGGCACGCCTACAATGAGCAGTTCTTC
cdr3_aa: CASSSSGHAYNEQFF

j_call: TRBJ1-4
v_call: TRBV6-1
clone_size: NA
d_call: NA
cdr3_nt: TGTGCCAGCAGTGATGGGGCCCTAAATGAAAAACTGTTTTTT
cdr3_aa: CASSDGALNEKLFF

j_call: TRBJ1-5
v_call: TRBV28
clone_size: few
d_call: NA
cdr3_nt: TGTGCCAGCAGTTTACCCACAGCTCTCCAGCCCCAGCATTTT
cdr3_aa: CASSLPTALQPQHF

j_call: TRBJ1-3
v_call: TRBV2
clone_size: few
d_call: TRBD1
cdr3_nt: TGTGCCAGCAGTGTGCGGACAGGGACTGGAAACACCATATATTTT
cdr3_aa: CASSVRTGTGNTIYF

j_call: TRBJ2-1
v_call: TRBV18
clone_size: NA
d_call: TRBD2
cdr3_nt: TGTGCCAGCTCCGACGTGCGGGGGAGTATTAATGAGCAGTTCTTC
cdr3_aa: CASSDVRGSINEQFF

j_call: TRBJ2-7
v_call: TRBV6-5
clone_size: NA
d_call: NA
cdr3_nt: TGTGCCAGCAGTTACGGGAGGAAGCAGTACTTC
cdr3_aa: CASSYGRKQYF

j_call: TRBJ2-7
v_call: TRBV4-1
clone_size: NA
d_call: TRBD1
cdr3_nt: TGCGCCAGCAGCCAATACAGGGGGCGGGCACACGAGCAGTACTTC
cdr3_aa: CASSQYRGRAHEQYF

j_call: TRBJ2-7
v_call: TRBV29-1
clone_size: NA
d_call: NA
cdr3_nt: TGCAGCGTTGGGGCCCGCGGGACCTCCTACGAGCAGTACTTC
cdr3_aa: CSVGARGTSYEQYF

j_call: TRBJ1-1
v_call: TRBV11-2
clone_size: NA
d_call: NA
cdr3_nt: TGTGCCAGCAGCTTAGTCTCAGGGAACACTGAAGCTTTCTTT
cdr3_aa: CASSLVSGNTEAFF

j_call: TRBJ1-5
v_call: TRBV4-1
clone_size: NA
d_call: NA
cdr3_nt: TGCGCCAGCAGCCAAGCTGGTACCGGCATTGACATCTACAATCAGCCCCAGCATTTT
cdr3_aa: CASSQAGTGIDIYNQPQHF

j_call: TRBJ2-1
v_call: TRBV19
clone_size: NA
d_call: TRBD2
cdr3_nt: TGTGCCAGTAGTAGGACCGGGACTAGCGGGAGGAGCTCCTACAATGAGCAGTTCTTC
cdr3_aa: CASSRTGTSGRSSYNEQFF

j_call: TRBJ2-7
v_call: TRBV19
clone_size: NA
d_call: NA
cdr3_nt: TGTGCCAGTAGTATGCTGGCTTATGAAGAGGACACTTCCTACGAGCAGTACTTC
cdr3_aa: CASSMLAYEEDTSYEQYF

j_call: TRBJ1-5
v_call: TRBV2
clone_size: few
d_call: NA
cdr3_nt: TGTGCCAGCAGGGCTCCAGGGTTTCAGCCCCAGCATTTT
cdr3_aa: CASRAPGFQPQHF

j_call: TRBJ2-7
v_call: TRBV5-1
clone_size: NA
d_call: NA
cdr3_nt: TGCGCCAGCAGCTTGGGTTCCGCCTACGAGCAGTACTTC
cdr3_aa: CASSLGSAYEQYF

j_call: TRBJ1-6
v_call: TRBV7-9
clone_size: NA
d_call: NA
cdr3_nt: TGTGCCAGCAGCTTAGCTTTGGGGGGGAGCTCCTATAATTCACCCCTCCACTTT
cdr3_aa: CASSLALGGSSYNSPLHF

j_call: TRBJ2-2
v_call: TRBV4-1
clone_size: NA
d_call: TRBD2
cdr3_nt: TGCGCCAGCAGCCGCCGGACTAGCGGAACCAGCACGAACACCGGGGAGCTGTTTTTT
cdr3_aa: CASSRRTSGTSTNTGELFF

j_call: TRBJ2-2
v_call: TRBV2
clone_size: few
d_call: TRBD1
cdr3_nt: TGTGCCAGCAGCCCGGACAGGGGGCGAATTGGCGGGGAGCTGTTTTTT
cdr3_aa: CASSPDRGRIGGELFF

j_call: TRBJ1-2
v_call: TRBV7-8
clone_size: NA
d_call: NA
cdr3_nt: TGTGCCAGCAGCTTAGACGGCAGGCCAAGGGGCTATGGCTACACCTTC
cdr3_aa: CASSLDGRPRGYGYTF

j_call: TRBJ2-5
v_call: TRBV9
clone_size: few
d_call: TRBD2
cdr3_nt: TGTGCCAGCAGCGTAAATAGCGGGGCAAAAGAGACCCAGTACTTC
cdr3_aa: CASSVNSGAKETQYF

j_call: TRBJ1-2
v_call: TRBV6-1
clone_size: few
d_call: NA
cdr3_nt: TGTGCCAGCAGTGCCAACAGGAGAGATGGCTACACCTTC
cdr3_aa: CASSANRRDGYTF

j_call: TRBJ2-7
v_call: TRBV2
clone_size: NA
d_call: TRBD1
cdr3_nt: TGTGCCAGCAGTGAAACCGGGACAGGGATCTACGAGCAGTACTTC
cdr3_aa: CASSETGTGIYEQYF

j_call: TRBJ2-1
v_call: TRBV11-2
clone_size: NA
d_call: TRBD2
cdr3_nt: TGTGCCAGCAGCTCGACTAGCGGGGGAAACAATGAGCAGTTCTTC
cdr3_aa: CASSSTSGGNNEQFF

j_call: TRBJ1-2
v_call: TRBV6-6
clone_size: NA
d_call: TRBD1
cdr3_nt: TGTGCCAGCAGTTACTCGACCCAGGGGGGCTATGGCTACACCTTC
cdr3_aa: CASSYSTQGGYGYTF

j_call: TRBJ1-1
v_call: TRBV7-9
clone_size: NA
d_call: TRBD1
cdr3_nt: TGTGCCAGCAGCTCCCGGGACAGAGGAGACACTGAAGCTTTCTTT
cdr3_aa: CASSSRDRGDTEAFF

j_call: TRBJ2-1
v_call: TRBV9
clone_size: NA
d_call: NA
cdr3_nt: TGTGCCAGCAGCGTAGGAGGTAGCGGTATATACAATGAGCAGTTCTTC
cdr3_aa: CASSVGGSGIYNEQFF

j_call: TRBJ2-3
v_call: TRBV5-4
clone_size: few
d_call: NA
cdr3_nt: TGTGCCAGCAGCCCCGGGTTCGGCACAGATACGCAGTATTTT
cdr3_aa: CASSPGFGTDTQYF

j_call: TRBJ1-1
v_call: TRBV30
clone_size: NA
d_call: NA
cdr3_nt: TGTGCCTGGAGTACCGGCGGGAACACTGAAGCTTTCTTT
cdr3_aa: CAWSTGGNTEAFF

j_call: TRBJ1-5
v_call: TRBV6-5
clone_size: few
d_call: NA
cdr3_nt: TGTGCCAGTTCTGAGCGAAATAGCAATCAGCCCCAGCATTTT
cdr3_aa: CASSERNSNQPQHF

j_call: TRBJ2-3
v_call: TRBV7-3
clone_size: NA
d_call: NA
cdr3_nt: TGTGCCAGCAGCTTAGCACGGACTGACGCTGCTACGCAGTATTTT
cdr3_aa: CASSLARTDAATQYF

j_call: TRBJ1-6
v_call: TRBV14
clone_size: NA
d_call: TRBD1
cdr3_nt: TGTGCCAGCAGGCTGACAGGGTGGGGTTCACCCCTCCACTTT
cdr3_aa: CASRLTGWGSPLHF

j_call: TRBJ2-2
v_call: TRBV5-1
clone_size: few
d_call: NA
cdr3_nt: TGCGCCAGCAGCTACAGGGATTGGGCCGGGGAGCTGTTTTTT
cdr3_aa: CASSYRDWAGELFF

j_call: TRBJ2-7
v_call: TRBV28
clone_size: NA
d_call: TRBD2
cdr3_nt: TGTGCCAGCAGTCCACAAGCGGGAGTAGGTTACGAGCAGTACTTC
cdr3_aa: CASSPQAGVGYEQYF

j_call: TRBJ1-1
v_call: TRBV30
clone_size: few
d_call: NA
cdr3_nt: TGTGCCTGGAACGCAGGGATAAGGGCTGAAGCTTTCTTT
cdr3_aa: CAWNAGIRAEAFF

j_call: TRBJ1-1
v_call: TRBV9
clone_size: NA
d_call: NA
cdr3_nt: TGTGCCAGCAGCGTAGCTACGGGGAGGAACACTGAAGCTTTCTTT
cdr3_aa: CASSVATGRNTEAFF